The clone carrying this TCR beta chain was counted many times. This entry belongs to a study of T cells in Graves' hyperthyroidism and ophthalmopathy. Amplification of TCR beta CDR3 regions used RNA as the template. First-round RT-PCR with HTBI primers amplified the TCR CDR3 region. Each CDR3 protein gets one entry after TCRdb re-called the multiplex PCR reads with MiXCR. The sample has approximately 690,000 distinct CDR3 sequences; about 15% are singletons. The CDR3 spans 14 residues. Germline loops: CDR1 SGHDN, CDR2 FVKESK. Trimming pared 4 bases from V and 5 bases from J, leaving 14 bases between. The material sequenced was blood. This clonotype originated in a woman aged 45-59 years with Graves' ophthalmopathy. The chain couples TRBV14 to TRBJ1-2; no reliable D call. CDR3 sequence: CASSPLQSGYGYTF. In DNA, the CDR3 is TGTGCCAGCAGCCCCCTACAGTCGGGTTATGGCTACACCTTC.